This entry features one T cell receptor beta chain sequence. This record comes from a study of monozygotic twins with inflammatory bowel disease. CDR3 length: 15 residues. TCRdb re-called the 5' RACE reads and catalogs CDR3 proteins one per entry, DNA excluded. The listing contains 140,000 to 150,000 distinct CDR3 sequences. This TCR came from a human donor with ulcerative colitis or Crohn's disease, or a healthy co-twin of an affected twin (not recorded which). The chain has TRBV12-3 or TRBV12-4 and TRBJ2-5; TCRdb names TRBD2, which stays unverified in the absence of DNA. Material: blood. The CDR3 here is CASSLLLAGAETQYF.